This TCR beta chain was documented in a study of OX40 agonist ivuxolimab in advanced cancers. Study-wide background: Patients were infused with ivuxolimab every 2 weeks at 0.01 to 10 mg/kg.

Autoimmune disease history or systemic immunosuppression disqualified patients. Losses at the gene ends were 4 bases for V and 7 bases for J; bases not matched to a gene: 11. The CDR3 is 15 amino acids. From germline, CDR1 is SGHNT and CDR2 YYREEE (reference sequence). Libraries were prepared by immunoSEQ multiplex PCR; TCRdb keeps only in-frame clonotypes and omits some of them. The data contain just over 20,000 clones, more than 75% of them singletons. This clone was seen a few times. The J gene is TRBJ2-1, the V gene TRBV5-4; 7 bases agree with TRBD1. This receptor was obtained from an adult with an advanced solid tumor such as melanoma, head and neck, liver or kidney cancer. The sequenced sample was CD4+ or CD8+ T cells sorted from blood, obtained in a trial of the OX40 agonist ivuxolimab. CDR3 loop: CASSVPDRVRNEQFF. CDR3 DNA: TGTGCCAGCAGCGTTCCTGACAGGGTCAGAAATGAGCAGTTCTTC.